A single sample is the source of the 13 T cell receptor beta chains below, sequenced in a study of CD8 T cells in Susac syndrome. Random-hexamer reverse transcription was applied to roughly 0.5 to 1 ug RNA. TCRdb ran MiXCR on the immunoSEQ multiplex PCR reads and lists one entry per CDR3 protein. Of about 400,000 distinct CDR3 sequences listed, approximately 85% were seen once; the top ten hold roughly 0.1%. The sequenced material came from CD8+ T cells from PBMCs. The origin of the receptors is a human donor with multiple sclerosis.

The chain couples TRBV28 to TRBJ2-7; D uncertain. Trimming took off 6 bases at V and 2 bases at J, with 17 bases between the two ends. Per germline, CDR1 MDHEN and CDR2 SYDVKM. This CDR3 is built from 15 residues. The CDR3 DNA sequence: TGTGCCAGCAGCTCCCCACTGCTACGGCCCTACGAGCAGTACTTC. Translated: CASSSPLLRPYEQYF. Filled out from reference TRBV28 and TRBJ2-7, the complete variable domain reads DVKVTQSSRYLVKRTGEKVFLECVQDMDHENMFWYRQDPGLGLRLIYFSYDVKMKEKGDIPEGYSVSREKKERFSLILESASTNQTSMYLCASSSPLLRPYEQYFGPGTRLTVT.

V and J are TRBV28 and TRBJ2-5; D call uncertain. V was cut by 5 bases and J by 0 bases, with 19 bases left in between. This CDR3 is 17 amino acids long. The germline V gene encodes CDR1 MDHEN and CDR2 SYDVKM. CDR3 in amino acids: CASSPDIKSRYQETQYF. The CDR3 DNA reads as TGTGCCAGCAGTCCTGACATTAAGAGCCGCTACCAAGAGACCCAGTACTTC.

V is TRBV4-1 and J is TRBJ1-5; D is possibly TRBD1 (6 bases). The V end lost 0 bases, the J end lost 3 bases, and 12 bases lay between the germline ends. The CDR3 runs 16 residues. Germline values: CDR1 MGHRA, CDR2 YSYEKL. The CDR3 reads CASSQESGVINQPQHF. CDR3 nucleotide sequence: TGCGCCAGCAGCCAAGAGTCAGGGGTTATCAATCAGCCCCAGCATTTT.

The rearrangement uses TRBV14 and TRBJ1-2; D remains unclear. Germline V CDR1 and CDR2: SGHDN, FVKESK. The CDR3 spans 14 residues. With 1 base removed from V and 6 bases from J, the gap between germline ends came to 12 bases. CDR3 amino acids: CASSQVVQANGYTF. The CDR3 DNA reads as TGTGCCAGCAGCCAAGTAGTCCAGGCCAATGGCTACACCTTC.

The gene calls are TRBV30 and TRBJ2-7; 7 bases agree with TRBD2. This CDR3 spans 16 amino acids. Germline V CDR1 and CDR2: GTSNPN, SVGIG (reference sequence). The trim removed 0 bases at V and 1 base at J, leaving 9 bases unmatched. The CDR3 spells CAWSVPGNGGSYEQYF. DNA of the CDR3: TGTGCCTGGAGTGTCCCAGGGAACGGGGGGTCCTACGAGCAGTACTTC.

This clonotype showed up just once. V usage is TRBV27 and J usage is TRBJ2-5; D perhaps matches TRBD1 (5 bases). This CDR3 has 15 amino acids. The V gene's germline CDR1 is MNHEY and CDR2 SMNVEV (reference sequence). The V and J ends lost 6 bases and 5 bases respectively, with 19 bases between them. This CDR3 reads CASSTGMSTGETQYF. The CDR3 region has the DNA TGTGCCAGCAGCACAGGAATGTCAACTGGGGAGACCCAGTACTTC.

This clonotype was detected only once. CDR3 sequence reads: CSVENDRERDEAFF. Written as DNA, the CDR3 is TGCAGCGTTGAAAATGACAGAGAACGTGATGAAGCTTTCTTT. This sequence joins TRBV29-1 and TRBJ1-1, with a tentative D call TRBD1 (5 bases). CDR1 is SQVTM, CDR2 ANQGSEA, per germline. This CDR3 is built from 14 residues. Trimming took 2 bases from V and 7 from J, leaving 17 bases between them.

The chain carries TRBV27 and TRBJ2-7; D is undetermined. Trimming left V 5 bases short and J 5 bases short, with 13 bases between. The length of the CDR3 is 13 residues. Germline V gives CDR1 MNHEY, CDR2 SMNVEV (reference sequence). The CDR3 nucleotides read TGTGCCAGCAGTCTTTTGGGTCCCCACGAGCAGTACTTC. It yields the protein CASSLLGPHEQYF.

The V call is TRBV30, the J call TRBJ2-1; 9 positions agree with TRBD1. This CDR3 spans 17 amino acids. Germline CDR1 is GTSNPN and CDR2 is SVGIG (reference sequence). Losses at the gene ends were 1 base for V and 1 base for J; bases not matched to a gene: 8. As DNA, the CDR3 is TGTGCCTGGAGTGACCAAACAGGGGGCGCGTCCTACAATGAGCAGTTCTTC. Protein sequence: CAWSDQTGGASYNEQFF.

The count of this clonotype is one. The chain employs TRBV27 and TRBJ2-7; TRBD2 matches 11 bases. The CDR3 runs 15 residues. J gave up 3 bases and V 6 bases, and 7 bases lay outside the gene matches. CDR1 MNHEY and CDR2 SMNVEV come from the germline V gene (reference sequence). In nucleotides, the CDR3 is TGTGCCAGCAGGAAACTAGCGGGAGTTATCTACGAGCAGTACTTC. It specifies CASRKLAGVIYEQYF.

V and J are TRBV4-2 and TRBJ2-1; the D gene is possibly TRBD2 (6 bases). Germline V gene sequence: CDR1 LGHNA, CDR2 YNFKEQ. V lost 0 bases, J lost 8 bases, and 11 bases lay in between. This CDR3 has 14 residues. The CDR3 protein is CASSQESPSDEQFF. CDR3 in DNA: TGTGCCAGCAGCCAAGAATCTCCTAGCGATGAGCAGTTCTTC.

This rearrangement joins TRBV27 to TRBJ2-5; D unclear. Germline V lookup: CDR1 MNHEY, CDR2 SMNVEV (reference sequence). This CDR3 contains 13 residues. The V and J ends lost 5 bases and 5 bases respectively, with 12 bases between them. The CDR3 DNA is TGTGCCAGCAGTCCCCCGTTTGGGGAGACCCAGTACTTC. Translating gives CASSPPFGETQYF.

The chain recombines TRBV2 with TRBJ1-1; D call uncertain. The CDR3 spans 15 residues. V dropped 1 base and J dropped 6 bases, with 15 bases sitting between them. CDR1 and CDR2 (germline): SNHLY, FYNNEI. CDR3 loop: CASSEDPGGSAEAFF. CDR3 coding DNA: TGTGCCAGCAGTGAAGATCCGGGAGGAAGCGCTGAAGCTTTCTTT.